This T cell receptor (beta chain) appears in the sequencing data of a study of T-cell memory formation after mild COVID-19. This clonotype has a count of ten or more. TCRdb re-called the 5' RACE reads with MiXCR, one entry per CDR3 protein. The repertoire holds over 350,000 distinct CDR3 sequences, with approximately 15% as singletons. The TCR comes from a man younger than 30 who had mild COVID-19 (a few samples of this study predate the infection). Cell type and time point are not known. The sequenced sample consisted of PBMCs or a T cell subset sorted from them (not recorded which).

Here the CDR3 reads CASSVTRSGNTIYF. In DNA, the CDR3 is TGTGCCAGTAGTGTGACCCGCTCTGGAAACACCATATATTTT. This chain connects TRBV19 to TRBJ1-3; D is undetermined. This CDR3 is built from 14 residues. Germline CDR1 LNHDA, CDR2 SQIVND (reference sequence). V was trimmed by 5 bases and J by 0 bases, leaving 8 bases between them.